This T cell receptor (beta chain) was obtained from a study of T-cell reconstitution after alpha-beta-depleted transplantation in children. This clonotype occurred many times. The library targeted TCRbeta and was prepared with unique molecular identifiers. Using its own MiXCR run on the PCR reads, TCRdb lists one record per CDR3 protein. The sample lists roughly 24,000 distinct CDR3 sequences, roughly 11% occurring once. Trimming stripped 6 bases from V and 5 bases from J, with 8 bases between. Germline values: CDR1 ENHRY, CDR2 SYGVKD. The CDR3 runs to 11 residues. Sequenced material: PBMCs from the stem cell graft donor, taken from the stem cell graft. The TCR was taken from a human donor who donated a stem cell graft to a child with chronic granulomatous disease. V and J are TRBV10-3 and TRBJ2-7; D remains unclear. The CDR3 DNA sequence: TGTGCCATCAGAGGAGAAGACGAGCAGTACTTC. This translates into CAIRGEDEQYF.